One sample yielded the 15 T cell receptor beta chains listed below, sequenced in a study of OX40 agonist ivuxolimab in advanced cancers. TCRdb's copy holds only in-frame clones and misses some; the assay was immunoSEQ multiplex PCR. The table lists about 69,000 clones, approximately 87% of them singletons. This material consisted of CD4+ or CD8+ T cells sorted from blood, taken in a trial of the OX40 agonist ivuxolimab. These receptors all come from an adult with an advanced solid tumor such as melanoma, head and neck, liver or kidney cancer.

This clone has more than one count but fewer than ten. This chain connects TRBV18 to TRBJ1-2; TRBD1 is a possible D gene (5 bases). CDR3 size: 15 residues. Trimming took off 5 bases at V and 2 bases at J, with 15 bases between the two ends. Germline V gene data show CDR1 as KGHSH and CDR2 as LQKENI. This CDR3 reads CASSAMQGGNYGYTF. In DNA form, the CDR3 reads TGTGCCAGCTCAGCGATGCAGGGAGGCAACTATGGCTACACCTTC.

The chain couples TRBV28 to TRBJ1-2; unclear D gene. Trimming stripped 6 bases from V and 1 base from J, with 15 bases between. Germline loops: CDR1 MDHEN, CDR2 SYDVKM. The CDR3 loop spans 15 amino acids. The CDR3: CASRVLGEGNYGYTF. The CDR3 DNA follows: TGTGCCAGCAGAGTTTTGGGAGAGGGTAACTATGGCTACACCTTC.

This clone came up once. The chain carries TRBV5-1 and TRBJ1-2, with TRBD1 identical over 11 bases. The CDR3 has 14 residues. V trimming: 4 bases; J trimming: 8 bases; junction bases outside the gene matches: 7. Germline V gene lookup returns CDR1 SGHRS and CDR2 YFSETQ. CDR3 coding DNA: TGCGCCAGCAGCAACGGACAGGGGGCATTCGGCTACACCTTC. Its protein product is CASSNGQGAFGYTF.

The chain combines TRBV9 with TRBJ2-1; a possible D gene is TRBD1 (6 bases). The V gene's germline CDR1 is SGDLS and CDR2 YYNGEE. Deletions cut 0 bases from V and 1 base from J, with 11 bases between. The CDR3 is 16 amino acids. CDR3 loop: CASSVGYRASYNEQFF. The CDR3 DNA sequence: TGTGCCAGCAGCGTAGGATACAGGGCTTCCTACAATGAGCAGTTCTTC.

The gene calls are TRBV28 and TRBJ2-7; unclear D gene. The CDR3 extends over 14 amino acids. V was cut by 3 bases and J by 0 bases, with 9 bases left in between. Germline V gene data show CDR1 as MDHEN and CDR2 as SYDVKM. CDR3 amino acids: CASSFVLRSYEQYF. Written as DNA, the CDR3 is TGTGCCAGCAGTTTCGTTCTCCGCTCCTACGAGCAGTACTTC.

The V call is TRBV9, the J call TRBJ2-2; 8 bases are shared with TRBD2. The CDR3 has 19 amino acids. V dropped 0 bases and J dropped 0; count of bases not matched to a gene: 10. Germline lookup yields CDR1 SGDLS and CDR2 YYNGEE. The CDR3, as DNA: TGTGCCAGCAGCGTAGGTATAGCGGGGACACTCGCGAACACCGGGGAGCTGTTTTTT. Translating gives CASSVGIAGTLANTGELFF. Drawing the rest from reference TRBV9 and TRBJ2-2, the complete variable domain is DSGVTQTPKHLITATGQRVTLRCSPRSGDLSVYWYQQSLDQGLQFLIQYYNGEERAKGNILERFSAQQFPDLHSELNLSSLELGDSALYFCASSVGIAGTLANTGELFFGEGSRLTVL.

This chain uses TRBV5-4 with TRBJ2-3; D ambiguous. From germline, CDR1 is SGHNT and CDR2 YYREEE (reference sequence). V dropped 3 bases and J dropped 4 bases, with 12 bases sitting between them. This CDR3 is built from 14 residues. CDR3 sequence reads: CASSSQFGADTQYF. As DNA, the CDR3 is TGTGCCAGCAGCTCCCAATTTGGCGCAGATACGCAGTATTTT.

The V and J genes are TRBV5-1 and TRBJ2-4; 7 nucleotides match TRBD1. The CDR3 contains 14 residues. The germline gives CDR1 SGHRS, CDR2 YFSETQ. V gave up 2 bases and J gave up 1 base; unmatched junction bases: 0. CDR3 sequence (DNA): TGCGCCAGCAGCTTACAGGGGGCCAAAAACATTCAGTACTTC. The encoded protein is CASSLQGAKNIQYF.

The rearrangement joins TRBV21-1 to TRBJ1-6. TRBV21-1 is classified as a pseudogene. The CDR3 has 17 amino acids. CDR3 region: CASSTRPGRRRNSPLHF. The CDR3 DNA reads TGTGCCAGCAGCACCCGGCCGGGACGGAGAAGGAATTCACCCCTCCACTTT.

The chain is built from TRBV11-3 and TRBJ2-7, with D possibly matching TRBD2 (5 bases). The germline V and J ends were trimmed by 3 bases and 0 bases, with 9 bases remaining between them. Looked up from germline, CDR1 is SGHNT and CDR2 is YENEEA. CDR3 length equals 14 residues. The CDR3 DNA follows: TGTGCCAGCAGCTTGAGCGGTACCTCCTACGAGCAGTACTTC. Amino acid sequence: CASSLSGTSYEQYF.

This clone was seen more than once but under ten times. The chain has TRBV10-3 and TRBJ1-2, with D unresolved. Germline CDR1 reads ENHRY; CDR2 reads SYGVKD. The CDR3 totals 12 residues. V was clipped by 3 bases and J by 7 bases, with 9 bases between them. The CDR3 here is CAISDGKGGYTF. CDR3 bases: TGTGCCATCAGTGATGGGAAGGGTGGCTACACCTTC.

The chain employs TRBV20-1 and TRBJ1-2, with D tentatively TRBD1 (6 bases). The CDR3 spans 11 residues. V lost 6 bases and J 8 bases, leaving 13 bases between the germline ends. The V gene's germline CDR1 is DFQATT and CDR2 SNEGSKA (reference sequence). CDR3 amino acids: CSAITGMGYTF. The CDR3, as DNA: TGCAGTGCCATAACAGGGATGGGCTACACCTTC.

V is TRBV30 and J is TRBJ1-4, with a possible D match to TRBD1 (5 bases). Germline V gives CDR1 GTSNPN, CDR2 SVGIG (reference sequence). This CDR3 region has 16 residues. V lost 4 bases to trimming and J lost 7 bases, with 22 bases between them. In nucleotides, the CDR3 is TGTGCCTGGACGCCGGGACTAACTTCTTCGCCTGAAAAACTGTTTTTT. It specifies CAWTPGLTSSPEKLFF.

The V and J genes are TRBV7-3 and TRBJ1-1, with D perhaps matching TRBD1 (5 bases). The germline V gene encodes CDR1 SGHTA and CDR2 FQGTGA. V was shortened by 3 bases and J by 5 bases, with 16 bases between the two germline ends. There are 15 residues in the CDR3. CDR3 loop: CASSLLQGVYTEAFF. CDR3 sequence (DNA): TGTGCCAGCAGCTTGTTACAAGGGGTTTATACTGAAGCTTTCTTT.

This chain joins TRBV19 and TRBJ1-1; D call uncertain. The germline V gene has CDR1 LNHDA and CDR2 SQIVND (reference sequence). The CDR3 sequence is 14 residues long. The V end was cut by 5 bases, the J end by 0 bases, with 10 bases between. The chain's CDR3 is CASSVLGMNTEAFF. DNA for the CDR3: TGTGCCAGTAGTGTCTTGGGGATGAACACTGAAGCTTTCTTT.